The 31 T cell receptor beta chains below come from one sample, sequenced in a study of T cell clonotyping in hematopoietic cell transplantation. Sequenced by immunoSEQ multiplex PCR; TCRdb stores in-frame clones only, minus some. The sample carries roughly 7,000 clones, 30% to 45% recorded once. The material sequenced was peripheral blood mononuclear cells, taken 30 days after allogeneic stem cell transplant. All receptors come from a female patient in her 60s who had an allogeneic stem cell transplant, so the T cells may come from the graft donor. Some clones in this sample may be carry-over from other donors' samples.

This clone has only a few counts. This chain links TRBV28 with TRBJ1-1, with 7 nucleotides matching TRBD1. The V gene end was trimmed by 8 bases and the J gene end by 0 bases; junction bases not matched to a gene: 6. CDR1 is MDHEN and CDR2 is SYDVKM in the germline V gene. This CDR3 region has 14 residues. For the CDR3, the DNA is TGTGCCAGCCATCAGGGGGGAGTGAACACTGAAGCTTTCTTT. Amino acids: CASHQGGVNTEAFF. The entire variable domain, with the rest obtained from reference TRBV28 and TRBJ1-1, is as follows: DVKVTQSSRYLVKRTGEKVFLECVQDMDHENMFWYRQDPGLGLRLIYFSYDVKMKEKGDIPEGYSVSREKKERFSLILESASTNQTSMYLCASHQGGVNTEAFFGQGTRLTVV.

The V call is TRBV30, the J call TRBJ1-5; possible D gene TRBD1, 5 bases. Germline V gene lookup returns CDR1 GTSNPN and CDR2 SVGIG (reference sequence). The CDR3 consists of 13 residues. The V gene lost 1 base and the J gene lost 5 bases, with 9 bases spanning the gap. CDR3 residues: CAWSADRDQPQHF. In nucleotides, the CDR3 is TGTGCCTGGAGTGCTGACAGAGATCAGCCCCAGCATTTT. Full variable domain (rest looked up from reference TRBV30 and TRBJ1-5): SQTIHQWPATLVQPVGSPLSLECTVEGTSNPNLYWYRQAAGRGLQLLFYSVGIGQISSEVPQNLSASRPQDRQFILSSKKLLLSDSGFYLCAWSADRDQPQHFGDGTRLSIL.

The chain joins TRBV5-6 to TRBJ1-1, with a tentative D call TRBD1 (6 bases). V was clipped by 4 bases and J by 7 bases, with 17 bases between them. The CDR3 is made up of 14 amino acids. Per germline, CDR1 SGHDT and CDR2 YYEEEE. The CDR3 region is CASSGYWGGGEAFF. CDR3 bases: TGTGCCAGCAGCGGATATTGGGGAGGGGGTGAAGCTTTCTTT.

The J gene is TRBJ2-7, the V gene TRBV5-1; TRBD1 matches 12 bases. In germline, CDR1 is SGHRS, CDR2 YFSETQ. J gave up 6 bases and V 3 bases, and 7 bases lay outside the gene matches. This CDR3 contains 15 residues. The CDR3, as DNA: TGCGCCAGCAGCTCTGGGACAGGGGGCATTAGCGAGCAGTACTTC. Amino acid sequence: CASSSGTGGISEQYF.

In this sample, this clone turned up a few times. This chain uses TRBV25-1 with TRBJ2-3; D is ambiguous. Germline CDR1 reads MGHDK; CDR2 reads SYGVNS. With 0 bases removed from V and 0 bases from J, the gap between germline ends came to 10 bases. The length of the CDR3 is 16 residues. CDR3 DNA: TGTGCCAGCAGTGAATATGGCTCCCCAAGCACAGATACGCAGTATTTT. Its protein is CASSEYGSPSTDTQYF.

This sequence joins TRBV25-1 and TRBJ2-3; TRBD1 aligns across 10 bases. The germline CDR1 and CDR2 sequences are MGHDK and SYGVNS. V was clipped by 5 bases and J by 3 bases; unmatched bases: 5. The CDR3 contains 15 residues. Here the CDR3 DNA reads TGTGCCAGCAGTCAACCGGGACAGGGGACAGATACGCAGTATTTT. Translating gives CASSQPGQGTDTQYF.

The chain combines TRBV30 with TRBJ2-3; 10 bases are a match to TRBD2. Trimming cost V 2 bases and J 4 bases; bases outside gene matches: 3. Germline V gene lookup returns CDR1 GTSNPN and CDR2 SVGIG (reference sequence). CDR3 length: 14 residues. The CDR3 loop reads CAWSPLAGPDTQYF. The CDR3 DNA follows: TGTGCCTGGAGTCCACTAGCGGGACCAGATACGCAGTATTTT.

V and J are TRBV30 and TRBJ1-1, with D possibly matching TRBD1 (5 bases). The CDR3 runs to 15 residues. V was cut by 1 base and J by 1 base, with 13 bases left in between. Looked up from germline, CDR1 is GTSNPN and CDR2 is SVGIG (reference sequence). In nucleotides, the CDR3 is TGTGCCTGGAGTGGAGGGGTACACTGGAACACTGAAGCTTTCTTT. This translates into CAWSGGVHWNTEAFF.

This chain links TRBV30 with TRBJ1-2, with D unresolved. The germline gives CDR1 GTSNPN, CDR2 SVGIG (reference sequence). Between the trimmed V and J ends, which lost 2 bases and 7 bases, there was a span of 8 bases. There are 11 residues in the CDR3. The CDR3 region has the DNA TGTGCCTGGAGTATCAGAGCTGGCTACACCTTC. This codes for CAWSIRAGYTF. The complete variable domain, with remaining parts taken from reference TRBV30 and TRBJ1-2, reads SQTIHQWPATLVQPVGSPLSLECTVEGTSNPNLYWYRQAAGRGLQLLFYSVGIGQISSEVPQNLSASRPQDRQFILSSKKLLLSDSGFYLCAWSIRAGYTFGSGTRLTVV.

This clone was seen more than once but under ten times. The V gene is TRBV27, the J gene TRBJ1-1, with D possibly matching TRBD1 (6 bases). The CDR3 is made up of 11 amino acids. Germline CDR1 is MNHEY and CDR2 is SMNVEV (reference sequence). V gave up 5 bases and J gave up 11 bases, with 12 bases separating them. The CDR3: CASSARGGAFF. The DNA for the CDR3 is TGTGCCAGCAGTGCTCGAGGGGGGGCTTTCTTT.

This sequence joins TRBV4-1 and TRBJ1-1; TRBD1 matches at 8 bases. Germline loops: CDR1 MGHRA, CDR2 YSYEKL. V gave up 6 bases and J gave up 5 bases; unmatched junction bases: 8. The CDR3 covers 14 residues. CDR3 amino acids: CASSSRGRWTEAFF. The CDR3 nucleotides are TGCGCCAGCAGTAGCAGGGGGCGCTGGACTGAAGCTTTCTTT.

The gene calls are TRBV30 and TRBJ2-4; TRBD2 might be the D (6 bases). The length of the CDR3 is 12 residues. Germline CDR1 and CDR2: GTSNPN and SVGIG (reference sequence). V was clipped by 8 bases and J by 8 bases, with 16 bases between them. Here the CDR3 reads CALETGGDIQYF. In DNA, the CDR3 is TGTGCCCTTGAGACGGGCGGGGACATTCAGTACTTC.

Only a few counts were recorded for this clone. V usage is TRBV14 and J usage is TRBJ2-7; D not certain. This CDR3 comprises 15 residues. Per germline, CDR1 SGHDN and CDR2 FVKESK. V lost 3 bases and J 2 bases, leaving 14 bases between the germline ends. CDR3 sequence: CASSQSRITPYEQYF. As DNA, the CDR3 is TGTGCCAGCAGCCAGTCCCGGATAACACCCTACGAGCAGTACTTC.

This clone was seen only a few times. The CDR3 DNA reads TGTGCCTGGAGTCCTCCTGGAGCGGGAGCTTGGAATGAGCAGTTCTTC. It translates to CAWSPPGAGAWNEQFF. The chain recombines TRBV30 with TRBJ2-1; 8 nucleotides agree with TRBD2. This CDR3 region has 16 residues. The V gene end was trimmed by 2 bases and the J gene end by 7 bases; junction bases not matched to a gene: 13. CDR1 is GTSNPN, CDR2 SVGIG, per germline (reference sequence). The whole variable domain, filled in from reference TRBV30 and TRBJ2-1, reads SQTIHQWPATLVQPVGSPLSLECTVEGTSNPNLYWYRQAAGRGLQLLFYSVGIGQISSEVPQNLSASRPQDRQFILSSKKLLLSDSGFYLCAWSPPGAGAWNEQFFGPGTRLTVL.

The J gene is TRBJ1-6, the V gene TRBV28, with TRBD1 matching over 9 bases. This CDR3 has 15 amino acids. The trim removed 6 bases at V and 9 bases at J, leaving 9 bases unmatched. CDR1 is MDHEN and CDR2 is SYDVKM in the germline V gene. The CDR3 nucleotides are TGTGCCAGCAGGGTGCCGGGACAGGGCGGTTCACCCCTCCACTTT. Residues: CASRVPGQGGSPLHF.

This clone has more than one count but fewer than ten. The J gene is TRBJ2-7, the V gene TRBV5-1; D not resolved. Trimming removed 0 bases from V and 6 bases from J, with 7 bases in between. The CDR3 has 12 residues. Germline V gene lookup returns CDR1 SGHRS and CDR2 YFSETQ. DNA of the CDR3: TGCGCCAGCAGCTTGGGAGGTGTCGAGCAGTACTTC. This encodes CASSLGGVEQYF.

This clone occurred a few times. The rearrangement uses TRBV30 and TRBJ1-1; TRBD1 matches 8 bases. V lost 2 bases, J lost 6 bases, and 8 bases stayed unmatched. Germline loops: CDR1 GTSNPN, CDR2 SVGIG (reference sequence). This CDR3 has 14 amino acids. CDR3 sequence: CAWSPQGASSEAFF. Here the CDR3 DNA reads TGTGCCTGGAGTCCCCAGGGGGCGTCATCTGAAGCTTTCTTT.

This clone was recorded a few times. CDR3 region: CASSRGPSGANVLTF. CDR3 sequence (DNA): TGTGCCAGCAGTAGGGGTCCCTCTGGGGCCAACGTCCTGACTTTC. V and J are TRBV27 and TRBJ2-6; tentative D call: TRBD1 (5 bases). Germline lookup yields CDR1 MNHEY and CDR2 SMNVEV (reference sequence). V was trimmed by 5 bases and J by 0 bases, leaving 8 bases between them. The CDR3 loop spans 15 amino acids.

The chain links TRBV11-2 to TRBJ1-5; D possibly corresponds to TRBD1 (6 bases). Germline assignment: CDR1 SGHAT and CDR2 FQNNGV. CDR3 length: 13 residues. V shed 1 base and J shed 7 bases, with 8 bases lying between them. The CDR3: CASSLGGGQPQHF. As DNA, the CDR3 is TGTGCCAGCAGCTTAGGAGGGGGACAGCCCCAGCATTTT. Looking up the rest from reference TRBV11-2 and TRBJ1-5 gives the full variable domain: EAGVAQSPRYKIIEKRQSVAFWCNPISGHATLYWYQQILGQGPKLLIQFQNNGVVDDSQLPKDRFSAERLKGVDSTLKIQPAKLEDSAVYLCASSLGGGQPQHFGDGTRLSIL.

This chain connects TRBV4-3 to TRBJ1-2; 11 nucleotides agree with TRBD1. The CDR3 loop spans 15 amino acids. Germline assignment: CDR1 LGHNA and CDR2 YSLEER. Trimming took 3 bases from V and 4 from J; bases not matched to a gene: 4. Here the CDR3 reads CASSHRTGGGYGYTF. The CDR3 coding sequence is TGCGCCAGCAGCCACCGGACAGGGGGCGGCTATGGCTACACCTTC.

The rearrangement links TRBV30 to TRBJ1-5, with a possible D match to TRBD1 (5 bases). The germline CDR1 and CDR2 sequences are GTSNPN and SVGIG (reference sequence). The CDR3 extends over 14 amino acids. V shed 2 bases and J shed 2 bases, with 10 bases lying between them. CDR3 loop: CAWSPGLGNQPQHF. The CDR3, as DNA: TGTGCCTGGAGTCCAGGGTTGGGCAATCAGCCCCAGCATTTT.

This chain links TRBV25-1 with TRBJ1-5, with D unresolved. Trimming shortened V by 3 bases and J by 9 bases, and 9 bases separated the two germline ends. Germline V gene sequence: CDR1 MGHDK, CDR2 SYGVNS. The CDR3 spans 12 residues. CDR3 DNA: TGTGCCAGCAGTGAGGGGTGGCGGCCCCAGCATTTT. As protein: CASSEGWRPQHF.

The chain recombines TRBV30 with TRBJ1-5; unclear D gene. The CDR3 runs to 14 residues. CDR1 is GTSNPN and CDR2 is SVGIG in the germline V gene (reference sequence). Trimming pared 5 bases from V and 4 bases from J, leaving 15 bases between. Written as DNA, the CDR3 is TGTGCCTGGGGAAAGACCGCTCTTAATCAGCCCCAGCATTTT. Translating it yields CAWGKTALNQPQHF.

J is TRBJ1-5 and V is TRBV2; D is unclear. Per germline, CDR1 SNHLY and CDR2 FYNNEI. Trimming shortened V by 5 bases and J by 4 bases, and 12 bases separated the two germline ends. The CDR3 runs 14 residues. The CDR3 region is CASSTDRTNQPQHF. The DNA of the CDR3 is TGTGCCAGCAGTACGGACCGTACTAATCAGCCCCAGCATTTT.

The chain is built from TRBV29-1 and TRBJ1-2; 7 nucleotides line up with TRBD1. The V gene end was trimmed by 2 bases and the J gene end by 6 bases; junction bases not matched to a gene: 12. The V gene's germline CDR1 is SQVTM and CDR2 ANQGSEA. This CDR3 has 15 amino acids. The CDR3 DNA sequence: TGCAGCGTTGAAACCCAACACCCCGGGACAGATGGCTACACCTTC. This sequence encodes CSVETQHPGTDGYTF.

This clone has only a few counts. The V call is TRBV4-3, the J call TRBJ2-7; D unclear. V lost 3 bases and J 3 bases, leaving 12 bases between the germline ends. CDR1 is LGHNA and CDR2 is YSLEER in the germline V gene. This CDR3 region has 14 residues. The DNA of the CDR3 is TGCGCCAGCAGCCAGACCTCGGACGGCTACGAGCAGTACTTC. This gives the protein CASSQTSDGYEQYF.

The chain has TRBV30 and TRBJ1-2, with a weak D call TRBD1 (6 bases). The CDR3 has 14 amino acids. Germline CDR1 GTSNPN, CDR2 SVGIG (reference sequence). With 1 base removed from V and 7 bases from J, the gap between germline ends came to 16 bases. The CDR3 region has the DNA TGTGCCTGGAGTGCGGGGGCGGGCGCTGCTGGCTACACCTTC. Translating it yields CAWSAGAGAAGYTF.

The rearrangement uses TRBV7-3 and TRBJ1-1; D is ambiguous. Trimming took 2 bases from V and 1 from J, leaving 11 bases between them. This CDR3 spans 15 amino acids. The germline V gene has CDR1 SGHTA and CDR2 FQGTGA. CDR3 nucleotide sequence: TGTGCCAGCAGCTTAGGGCCAGGCGGGAACACTGAAGCTTTCTTT. It codes for CASSLGPGGNTEAFF.

This clone was detected a few times. The chain recombines TRBV25-1 with TRBJ2-5, with D unresolved. The CDR3 has 13 amino acids. Germline V gene data show CDR1 as MGHDK and CDR2 as SYGVNS. The V end lost 6 bases, the J end lost 5 bases, and 13 bases lay between the germline ends. CDR3 coding DNA: TGTGCCAGCAGCCGTCGGAGTGGGGAGACCCAGTACTTC. It translates to CASSRRSGETQYF.

The chain links TRBV4-3 to TRBJ2-7; D may correspond to TRBD1 or TRBD2 (6 bases each). V lost 0 bases and J 3 bases, leaving 12 bases between the germline ends. The CDR3 is 15 amino acids. Germline V gives CDR1 LGHNA, CDR2 YSLEER. Here the CDR3 reads CASSQEGGTFYEQYF. The CDR3 DNA reads TGCGCCAGCAGCCAAGAAGGGGGGACCTTCTACGAGCAGTACTTC.

CDR3 in DNA: TGTGCCAGTAGTATAGGTGCTAGCGGAAACACCGGGGAGCTGTTTTTT. Translating gives CASSIGASGNTGELFF. The chain carries TRBV19 and TRBJ2-2; 7 bases align to TRBD2. CDR3 length equals 16 residues. The germline V gene has CDR1 LNHDA and CDR2 SQIVND (reference sequence). The junction had 4 bases not matched to a gene; V was cut back by 1 base and J by 2 bases.